The rows below give T cell receptor beta chains drawn from one sample of a study of regulatory T cells in long-lasting Graves disease. Each CDR3 protein is one row after TCRdb ran MiXCR on the multiplex PCR reads. The sample lists about 440,000 distinct CDR3 sequences, under 15% occurring once. These data also featured in a second study, about T cells in Graves' hyperthyroidism and ophthalmopathy.

The specimen comprised peripheral blood mononuclear cells (PBMCs), sampled at new diagnosis, from a patient treated with antithyroid drugs. The receptors here all came from a woman in her 30s with Graves disease. The CDR3 runs from the conserved cysteine through the conserved F or W. D genes are given only for firm matches. Rows give clone size only sometimes, using once, few, many, or a class for an expanded clone.

size	V	D	J	CDR3	DNA
NA	TRBV27	NA	TRBJ2-2	CASSPTGTKNTGELFF	TGTGCCAGCAGCCCAACCGGGACAAAGAACACCGGGGAGCTGTTTTTT
many	TRBV24-1	TRBD1	TRBJ1-1	CATSDTGDTEAFF	TGTGCCACCAGTGATACAGGGGACACTGAAGCTTTCTTT
many	TRBV5-1	NA	TRBJ2-7	CASSPTGSKFRDEQYF	TGCGCCAGCAGCCCCACGGGGAGTAAATTCCGGGACGAGCAGTACTTC
many	TRBV24-1	NA	TRBJ2-2	CATSDFRPRNTGELFF	TGTGCCACCAGTGATTTTCGACCCCGGAACACCGGGGAGCTGTTTTTT
few	TRBV19	NA	TRBJ2-3	CASRGADTQYF	TGTGCCAGTCGGGGAGCAGATACGCAGTATTTT
few	TRBV9	NA	TRBJ2-2	CASSVTRAGNTGELFF	TGTGCCAGCAGCGTGACCCGAGCCGGGAACACCGGGGAGCTGTTTTTT
NA	TRBV28	NA	TRBJ1-2	CASGVNYGYTF	TGTGCCAGCGGTGTCAACTATGGCTACACCTTC
few	TRBV7-8	NA	TRBJ2-7	CASSSPFYEQYF	TGTGCCAGCAGCTCCCCTTTCTACGAGCAGTACTTC
many	TRBV5-5	NA	TRBJ1-5	CASSVGTPAVRSNQPQHF	TGTGCCAGCAGCGTAGGGACTCCGGCGGTGAGGAGCAATCAGCCCCAGCATTTT
many	TRBV5-5	NA	TRBJ2-7	CASSLMIYEQYF	TGTGCCAGCAGCTTGATGATCTACGAGCAGTACTTC
few	TRBV12-3/TRBV12-4	NA	TRBJ2-5	CASTRAGETQYF	TGTGCCAGCACGCGGGCCGGGGAGACCCAGTACTTC
many	TRBV5-1	TRBD2	TRBJ2-7	CASSATPVTSGSYEQYF	TGCGCCAGCAGCGCCACCCCGGTGACTAGCGGGTCCTACGAGCAGTACTTC
many	TRBV7-9	NA	TRBJ1-2	CASSLAQGIWGYTF	TGTGCCAGCAGCTTAGCCCAGGGGATTTGGGGCTACACCTTC
many	TRBV30	TRBD2	TRBJ2-3	CAWSVRLAASTDTQYF	TGTGCCTGGAGTGTCCGACTAGCGGCCAGCACAGATACGCAGTATTTT
many	TRBV13	NA	TRBJ2-2	CASSSPDSRPTGELFF	TGTGCCAGCAGCTCCCCGGACTCGAGGCCCACCGGGGAGCTGTTTTTT
NA	TRBV19	NA	TRBJ2-4	CASSIRGARNIQYF	TGTGCCAGTAGTATCAGGGGGGCCAGAAACATTCAGTACTTC
few	TRBV24-1	NA	TRBJ1-4	CATSTGFNEKLFF	TGTGCCACCTCGACTGGGTTTAATGAAAAACTGTTTTTT
many	TRBV2	NA	TRBJ1-1	CASSQYTEAFF	TGTGCCAGCAGCCAATACACTGAAGCTTTCTTT
NA	TRBV9	NA	TRBJ2-7	CASSLGVKPTLYEQYF	TGTGCCAGCAGCCTAGGGGTTAAACCTACCCTTTACGAGCAGTACTTC
many	TRBV12-3/TRBV12-4	TRBD1	TRBJ2-5	CASRGSGTGGLETQYF	TGTGCCAGCCGGGGTTCCGGGACAGGGGGCTTGGAGACCCAGTACTTC
many	TRBV10-3	TRBD1	TRBJ1-1	CATTAGQGANTEAFF	TGTGCCACCACGGCCGGACAGGGGGCGAACACTGAAGCTTTCTTT
few	TRBV27	NA	TRBJ2-7	CASSLSGSPPYEQYF	TGTGCCAGCAGTTTATCAGGCTCCCCGCCTTACGAGCAGTACTTC
many	TRBV27	NA	TRBJ1-5	CASSLLAGSGQPQHF	TGTGCCAGCAGTTTATTAGCAGGGTCGGGGCAGCCCCAGCATTTT
many	TRBV7-8	NA	TRBJ2-7	CASSSGTFSYEQYF	TGTGCCAGCAGCTCCGGGACATTCTCCTACGAGCAGTACTTC
many	TRBV24-1	NA	TRBJ1-1	CATSNPENTEAFF	TGTGCCACCAGTAACCCAGAGAACACTGAAGCTTTCTTT
few	TRBV18	NA	TRBJ2-5	CASSVTPQETQYF	TGTGCCAGCTCAGTGACACCCCAAGAGACCCAGTACTTC
many	TRBV5-1	TRBD2	TRBJ2-7	CASSVQLAGGTYEQYF	TGCGCCAGCAGCGTACAACTAGCGGGAGGAACCTACGAGCAGTACTTC
many	TRBV11-2	TRBD2	TRBJ2-7	CASSLELAAAYEQYF	TGTGCCAGCAGCTTAGAGCTAGCGGCGGCCTACGAGCAGTACTTC
many	TRBV11-2	TRBD2	TRBJ2-3	CASRDGLAGFPRDTQYF	TGTGCCAGCAGAGACGGACTAGCGGGATTCCCGAGGGATACGCAGTATTTT
many	TRBV20-1	NA	TRBJ1-4	CSARDPRNEKLFF	TGCAGTGCTAGGGACCCAAGGAATGAAAAACTGTTTTTT
NA	TRBV9	NA	TRBJ2-1	CASSVGANEQFF	TGTGCCAGCAGCGTAGGAGCCAATGAGCAGTTCTTC
few	TRBV9	NA	TRBJ2-2	CASSVNAAWTNTGELFF	TGTGCCAGCAGCGTAAATGCAGCATGGACGAACACCGGGGAGCTGTTTTTT
many	TRBV14	NA	TRBJ1-1	CASSQREGLVNTEAFF	TGTGCCAGCAGCCAACGCGAGGGGCTTGTGAACACTGAAGCTTTCTTT
few	TRBV7-2	NA	TRBJ1-6	CASSLGGGSRPPLHF	TGTGCCAGCAGCTTAGGGGGGGGCAGTCGTCCACCCCTCCACTTT
NA	TRBV29-1	TRBD2	TRBJ2-7	CSAEVLLAGGRYVEQYF	TGCAGCGCTGAAGTCTTACTAGCGGGAGGCCGATATGTGGAGCAGTACTTC
once	TRBV25-1	TRBD2	TRBJ2-7	CASSALAVRSSYEQYF	TGTGCCAGCAGCGCCCTAGCGGTTAGGAGCTCCTACGAGCAGTACTTC
many	TRBV2	NA	TRBJ2-7	CASSEDRELPYEQYF	TGTGCCAGCAGTGAAGACAGGGAACTACCGTACGAGCAGTACTTC
many	TRBV7-8	TRBD2	TRBJ2-1	CASSLGSGRSNEQFF	TGTGCCAGCAGCTTAGGGAGCGGGAGGAGCAATGAGCAGTTCTTC
few	TRBV5-1	NA	TRBJ2-2	CASRTESNTGELFF	TGTGCCAGCAGGACAGAGAGTAACACCGGGGAGCTGTTTTTT
many	TRBV2	TRBD2	TRBJ2-5	CASRDPGLAGEETQYF	TGTGCCAGCAGGGATCCGGGACTAGCGGGAGAGGAGACCCAGTACTTC
NA	TRBV12-3/TRBV12-4	NA	TRBJ1-6	CASHWGGSYNSPLHF	TGTGCCAGCCATTGGGGAGGCTCCTATAATTCACCCCTCCACTTT
many	TRBV12-3/TRBV12-4	NA	TRBJ2-3	CASSFVATSTDTQYF	TGTGCCAGCAGTTTTGTTGCGACTAGCACAGATACGCAGTATTTT
many	TRBV11-2	NA	TRBJ1-1	CASSLGGLLTEAFF	TGTGCCAGCAGCTTAGGAGGCCTACTTACTGAAGCTTTCTTT
few	TRBV6-1	NA	TRBJ1-1	CASIQQGIGTEAFF	TGTGCCAGCATCCAACAGGGAATAGGCACTGAAGCTTTCTTT
many	TRBV6-5	NA	TRBJ2-1	CASSYEGNDEQFF	TGTGCCAGCAGTTATGAGGGTAACGATGAGCAGTTCTTC
NA	TRBV19	NA	TRBJ2-5	CASSIAPFREETQYF	TGTGCCAGTAGTATAGCCCCCTTCAGGGAAGAGACCCAGTACTTC
few	TRBV25-1	NA	TRBJ1-2	CASRQANYGYTF	TGTGCCAGCAGGCAAGCTAACTATGGCTACACCTTC
NA	TRBV19	NA	TRBJ2-1	CASNTGSSGNEQFF	TGTGCCAGTAATACGGGAAGTTCGGGCAATGAGCAGTTCTTC
few	TRBV6-1	NA	TRBJ1-2	CASSEVTGDYGYTF	TGTGCCAGCAGTGAAGTAACGGGAGACTATGGCTACACCTTC
few	TRBV3-1	NA	TRBJ2-7	CASSPALLNSYEQYF	TGTGCCAGCAGTCCCGCCTTACTGAACTCCTACGAGCAGTACTTC
few	TRBV12-3/TRBV12-4	NA	TRBJ2-7	CASSPTNSYEQYF	TGTGCCAGCAGTCCGACCAACTCCTACGAGCAGTACTTC
NA	TRBV5-1	TRBD2	TRBJ2-7	CASSLGLAGAQYEQYF	TGCGCCAGCAGCTTGGGGCTAGCGGGAGCTCAGTACGAGCAGTACTTC
few	TRBV10-3	NA	TRBJ1-2	CAIIDDYGYTF	TGTGCCATCATTGACGACTATGGCTACACCTTC
many	TRBV11-3	NA	TRBJ1-1	CASSLQGLNTEAFF	TGTGCCAGCAGTCTACAGGGATTGAACACTGAAGCTTTCTTT
NA	TRBV6-2/TRBV6-3	TRBD1	TRBJ2-3	CASSRDRESDTQYF	TGTGCCAGCAGTAGGGACAGGGAGTCAGATACGCAGTATTTT
once	TRBV4-1	NA	TRBJ2-3	CASSQEGTPTDTQYF	TGCGCCAGCAGCCAAGAAGGCACTCCCACAGATACGCAGTATTTT
NA	TRBV19	NA	TRBJ2-7	CASSSSPSSYEQYF	TGTGCCAGTAGTTCTAGTCCCAGCTCCTACGAGCAGTACTTC
many	TRBV5-1	NA	TRBJ2-7	CASSPGLSPYEQYF	TGCGCCAGCAGCCCGGGACTGTCACCCTACGAGCAGTACTTC
many	TRBV20-1	TRBD1	TRBJ2-7	CSAHIPDRGREPDEQYF	TGCAGTGCCCACATCCCGGACAGGGGGCGAGAGCCCGACGAGCAGTACTTC
many	TRBV7-6	NA	TRBJ1-5	CASSFEWGQPQHF	TGTGCCAGCAGCTTTGAATGGGGTCAGCCCCAGCATTTT